Shown below are 14 T cell receptor beta chains from a single sample sequenced in a study of T cells in Graves' hyperthyroidism and ophthalmopathy. Amplification of TCR beta CDR3 regions used RNA as the template. Initially, a first-round RT-PCR of the TCR CDR3 employed the HTBI primer set. Using its own MiXCR run on the multiplex PCR reads, TCRdb lists one record per CDR3 protein. The sample lists more than 500,000 distinct CDR3 sequences; about 15% were seen once. Sequencing was carried out using blood. The receptors come from a woman in her 40s with Graves' ophthalmopathy.

This clonotype was observed many times. The chain couples TRBV28 to TRBJ1-2; possible D gene TRBD1, 6 bases. The length of the CDR3 is 14 residues. Per germline, CDR1 MDHEN and CDR2 SYDVKM. V lost 10 bases to trimming and J lost 2 bases, with 17 bases between them. The CDR3 sequence: CAIPEGGGNYGYTF. The CDR3, as DNA: TGTGCCATCCCCGAGGGGGGTGGGAACTATGGCTACACCTTC.

This clonotype was seen ten or more times. The chain is built from TRBV7-2 and TRBJ2-7; 9 bases line up with TRBD2. The CDR3 consists of 16 residues. Germline V CDR1 and CDR2: SGHTA, FQGNSA. V lost 1 base to trimming and J lost 1 base; unmatched junction nucleotides: 5. In DNA, the CDR3 is TGTGCCAGCAGCTTAGACGCTAGCGGGACTTCCTACGAGCAGTACTTC. It translates to CASSLDASGTSYEQYF.

This clonotype was detected many times. The chain couples TRBV7-8 to TRBJ1-1, with D possibly being TRBD1 (6 bases). This CDR3 is 15 amino acids long. Trimming left V 4 bases short and J 0 bases short, with 12 bases between. Germline assignment: CDR1 SGHVS and CDR2 FQNEAQ. Here the CDR3 reads CASSSHRVMNTEAFF. DNA for the CDR3: TGTGCCAGCAGCTCCCACAGGGTAATGAACACTGAAGCTTTCTTT.

This clonotype appeared many times. The genes are TRBV19 and TRBJ2-5; D tentatively fits TRBD1 or TRBD2 (5 bases each). The germline V and J ends were trimmed by 6 bases and 2 bases, with 10 bases remaining between them. Germline-derived CDR1 and CDR2 are LNHDA and SQIVND (reference sequence). The CDR3 loop spans 13 amino acids. CDR3 DNA sequence: TGTGCCAGTAGCGGGACGATTCAAGAGACCCAGTACTTC. This codes for CASSGTIQETQYF.

Only a few counts were recorded for this clonotype. This chain uses TRBV2 with TRBJ1-6; maybe TRBD1 (6 bases). Trimming pared 3 bases from V and 9 bases from J, leaving 12 bases between. Looked up from germline, CDR1 is SNHLY and CDR2 is FYNNEI. The CDR3 spans 14 residues. In nucleotides, the CDR3 is TGTGCCAGCAGTGAGATCAGGGGCAGTTCACCCCTCCACTTT. This translates into CASSEIRGSSPLHF. Looking up the rest from reference TRBV2 and TRBJ1-6 gives the full variable domain: EPEVTQTPSHQVTQMGQEVILRCVPISNHLYFYWYRQILGQKVEFLVSFYNNEISEKSEIFDDQFSVERPDGSNFTLKIRSTKLEDSAMYFCASSEIRGSSPLHFGNGTRLTVT.

This clonotype was counted a few times. This chain links TRBV9 with TRBJ2-2; D not certain. The V end was cut by 4 bases, the J end by 4 bases, with 5 bases between. There are 12 residues in the CDR3. Germline V CDR1 and CDR2: SGDLS, YYNGEE. This chain's CDR3 is CASSKITGELFF. Written as DNA, the CDR3 is TGTGCCAGCAGCAAAATCACCGGGGAGCTGTTTTTT.

This clonotype has at least ten counts. The chain joins TRBV12-3 or TRBV12-4 to TRBJ2-7; D remains ambiguous. The CDR3 is 12 amino acids. V lost 5 bases and J lost 5, with 10 bases in between. This CDR3 is CASSIGPHEQYF. CDR3 nucleotides: TGTGCCAGCAGTATAGGACCCCACGAGCAGTACTTC.

This clonotype was observed at least ten times. The chain links TRBV19 to TRBJ2-5, with TRBD1 matching over 9 bases. The CDR3 totals 16 residues. V shed 6 bases, J shed 0 bases, and the junction held 8 bases outside the gene matches. Germline assignment: CDR1 LNHDA and CDR2 SQIVND (reference sequence). The CDR3 coding sequence is TGTGCCAGTAGCAAAAACACAGGGGGCTACCAAGAGACCCAGTACTTC. Protein sequence: CASSKNTGGYQETQYF.

This clonotype was seen at least ten times. The chain combines TRBV6-5 with TRBJ2-7, with TRBD1 identical over 8 bases. V was clipped by 0 bases and J by 7 bases; unmatched bases: 2. The CDR3 length is 13 residues. Germline assignment: CDR1 MNHEY and CDR2 SVGAGI. This chain's CDR3 is CASSYSQGDEQYF. The CDR3 DNA follows: TGTGCCAGCAGTTACTCACAGGGGGATGAGCAGTACTTC.

In this sample, this clonotype turned up a few times. The V gene is TRBV6-1, the J gene TRBJ1-1, with 9 bases aligning to TRBD1. The germline CDR1 and CDR2 sequences are MNHNS and SASEGT. Losses at the gene ends were 9 bases for V and 0 bases for J; bases not matched to a gene: 8. The CDR3 has 15 residues. The CDR3, as DNA: TGTGCCAGTAGGGACAGGGTTTCAATGAACACTGAAGCTTTCTTT. Amino acid sequence: CASRDRVSMNTEAFF.

This clonotype was detected ten times or more. The J gene is TRBJ2-7, the V gene TRBV6-1, with 7 bases matching TRBD1. The germline CDR1 and CDR2 sequences are MNHNS and SASEGT. Germline trimming cut 3 bases from V and 3 bases from J; bases unmatched to any gene: 5. CDR3 length: 14 residues. The CDR3 DNA is TGTGCCAGCAGTGACAACAGGGGCCACTACGAGCAGTACTTC. Translating gives CASSDNRGHYEQYF.

V usage is TRBV10-3 and J usage is TRBJ2-5; TRBD1 aligns across 9 bases. The germline CDR1 and CDR2 sequences are ENHRY and SYGVKD. The CDR3 is 13 residues long. Trimming removed 6 bases from V and 3 bases from J; junction bases left unmatched: 2. The CDR3 protein is CAIRDRGEETQYF. The CDR3 bases are TGTGCCATCAGGGACAGGGGTGAAGAGACCCAGTACTTC.

V and J are TRBV6-2 or TRBV6-3 and TRBJ1-2, with no clear D. Germline-derived CDR1 and CDR2 are MNHEY and SVGEGT. V lost 0 bases and J lost 4, with 9 bases in between. The CDR3 runs 14 residues. The CDR3 loop is CASSYSLRAYGYTF. The CDR3 coding sequence is TGTGCCAGCAGTTACTCGCTGAGGGCCTATGGCTACACCTTC.

The CDR3 sequence: CASSQERTSGANVLTF. Here the CDR3 DNA reads TGTGCCAGCAGCCAAGAACGGACCTCTGGGGCCAACGTCCTGACTTTC. This sequence joins TRBV4-2 and TRBJ2-6; D is undetermined. Trimming removed 0 bases at V and 0 bases at J, with 6 bases between. This CDR3 comprises 16 residues. Germline V CDR1 and CDR2: LGHNA, YNFKEQ.